This TCR beta chain came from a study of cytomegalovirus exposure and HLA in healthy donors (dated by TCRdb to between 2016 and 2019). Looking at the study overall: According to a later analysis, the 120 or so validation repertoires were produced on the same platform as the 666 repertoires of the first cohort. The study was designed to test whether signatures of past pathogen exposure could be identified by cataloging public T cell receptors. A separate validation cohort of 100 to 150 different subjects was used in addition to the roughly 700-subject first cohort. The study combined high-throughput TCR immunosequencing, statistical association of individual TCRs with disease status, and machine learning to predict cytomegalovirus infection status.

Donors formed part of the validation cohort, which comprised over a hundred subjects and was distinct from the first cohort of under 850 subjects. From cysteine to phenylalanine, the CDR3 is 13 amino acids long. Here the CDR3 DNA is all that survives: 39 bases in frame from base 1. CDR1 and CDR2 are read off the germline V gene as SNHLY and FYNNEI. V is reduced by 2 bases and J by 7 bases, leaving a spacing of 12 bases between them. The library was generated by the immunoSEQ multiplex PCR assay. On the study's bioinformatics: A statistical classification framework was developed to diagnose cytomegalovirus status using the catalog of TCR beta chain sequences. The table comes from immuneACCESS by way of TCRdb, which keeps in-frame sequences with V and J called. Part of the clones is missing from these tables; in studies checked, under half for an unresolved V gene and the rest for unknown reasons. The V and J calls and clone size are taken from that table; D and trimming were inferred from the DNA. For this sample the table gives 75,000 to 95,000 clones, of which about 96% were detected only once. The ten top clones hold around 0.78% of the sample.

A note on this clone: Its antigen has not been determined. Per-base quality was not reported, and no clone a single base away is much larger than it.

Study-wide conclusions, independent of this receptor: A later analysis found that TCRs clustered in the first cohort also tended to co-occur in the approximately 120 validation repertoires, with 90% to 95% of cluster scores above 0. The authors suggested that the approach could potentially be extended to other disease states and immunological phenotypes. In the study, around 150 TCR beta chains were listed as associated with cytomegalovirus. In both the original and validation cohorts, the classifier was reported to diagnose cytomegalovirus status with high specificity and sensitivity. In vitro tests confirmed that three of the cytomegalovirus-associated TCR beta chains recognize cytomegalovirus antigens. All 120 or so repertoires were used to score co-occurrence in the validation cohort in a later analysis, because that analysis had no HLA typing for the cohort. Most TCR sequences were observed very rarely across donors, whereas some public TCRs were present in many individuals.

The material sequenced was PBMCs. This sequence was found in a man aged 18-30 years in good health and CMV-seronegative. The chain links TRBV2 with TRBJ2-7, and the D gene may be TRBD2, 5 bases matching. Here the CDR3 is given as CASSEYGVPEQYF. The DNA sequence follows: TGTGCCAGCAGTGAATACGGGGTACCTGAGCAGTACTTC.